The rows below give T cell receptor beta chains drawn from one sample of a study of response to subunit inactivated influenza vaccine. TCRdb re-called the RT-PCR reads through MiXCR, storing one row per CDR3 protein. The sample shows about 240,000 distinct CDR3 sequences, 12% of them seen only once. The sequences come from non-naive T cells sorted from PBMCs, collected roughly 15 days before vaccination. Source of these receptors: a man between 45 and 60 years old who received an inactivated influenza vaccine. Each CDR3 is given with its conserved first and last residue. The D gene is left open where the match is weak. Size is omitted from some rows. Given values are once, few, many or a class for expanded clones.

>TRBV20-1|many|TRBJ2-7|TRBD1
TGCAGTGCAAGAACCGGGACAGGAGAATCCTACGAGCAGTACTTC
CSARTGTGESYEQYF
>TRBV4-3|-|TRBJ2-6|-
TGCGCCAGCAGCCAAAGACACTCTGGGGCCAACGTCCTGACTTTC
CASSQRHSGANVLTF
>TRBV4-2|few|TRBJ1-3|-
TGTGCCAGCAGCCAAGCACAGCCAACTGGAAACACCATATATTTT
CASSQAQPTGNTIYF
>TRBV15|few|TRBJ2-2|-
TGTGCCACCAGGGAGGGGGGGAACACCGGGGAGCTGTTTTTT
CATREGGNTGELFF
>TRBV5-1|-|TRBJ2-1|TRBD2
TGCGCCAGCAGCTTGGCGATTAGCGGGGGGGTGGTTGATGAGCAGTTCTTC
CASSLAISGGVVDEQFF
>TRBV15|many|TRBJ2-1|-
TGTGCCACCAGCTTCCGTAGAGAACTTCTCTACAATGAGCAGTTCTTC
CATSFRRELLYNEQFF
>TRBV3-1|few|TRBJ1-3|TRBD1
TGTGCCAGCAGCCGACAGGGGGGAAACACCATATATTTT
CASSRQGGNTIYF
>TRBV2|-|TRBJ2-5|-
TGTGCCATCGATCGTGGGCAGACCCAGTACTTC
CAIDRGQTQYF
>TRBV20-1|-|TRBJ2-7|-
TGCAGTGCTAGTGTCAGACACTTCAACTACGAGCAGTACTTC
CSASVRHFNYEQYF
>TRBV29-1|few|TRBJ2-4|-
TGCAGCGCCCGCAGGGCGGGGCAAAACATTCAGTACTTC
CSARRAGQNIQYF
>TRBV12-3/TRBV12-4|-|TRBJ2-2|TRBD1
TGTGCCAGGACCGGGACAGGGAACACCGGGGAGCTGTTTTTT
CARTGTGNTGELFF